A selection of T cell receptor beta chains follows, all from one sample in a study of blood T cell repertoires in COVID-19. Generated by immunoSEQ multiplex PCR, the TCRdb table keeps only in-frame clones and is missing some. The sample records about 89,000 clones, more than 70% being singletons. The specimen sequenced was peripheral blood. Receptors originate from a woman older than 75 with acute or convalescent COVID-19. CDR3s include the opening cysteine and the closing phenylalanine or tryptophan. The D gene is left open where the match is weak. Clone size is not always given. Where it is, it says once, few, many or a class for expanded clones.

d_gene	v_gene	j_gene	abundance	CDR3nt	CDR3aa
TRBD2	TRBV27	TRBJ2-7	NA	TGTGCCAGCAGTTCTTGGACTAGCGGGGGGGAGGAGCAGTACTTC	CASSSWTSGGEEQYF
TRBD2	TRBV2	TRBJ2-1	once	TGTGCCAGCAAACGAAGCGGGGGAGAGTCCTACAATGAGCAGTTCTTC	CASKRSGGESYNEQFF
TRBD1	TRBV4-1	TRBJ1-2	few	TGCGCCAGCAGCCAAGATCTTGACAGGGGGATCGGCTATGGCTACACCTTC	CASSQDLDRGIGYGYTF
TRBD1	TRBV9	TRBJ2-5	NA	TGTGCCAGCAGCGGACAGGGGTACCAAGAGACCCAGTACTTC	CASSGQGYQETQYF
NA	TRBV6-5	TRBJ2-3	NA	TGTGCCAGCAGGAGGCAACCTAGCACAGATACGCAGTATTTT	CASRRQPSTDTQYF
NA	TRBV15	TRBJ1-3	NA	TGTGCCACCGCCCTACAGGACTCTGGAAACACCATATATTTT	CATALQDSGNTIYF
NA	TRBV2	TRBJ2-7	once	TGTGCCAGCAGTGAGGCCAACGAGCAGTACTTC	CASSEANEQYF
TRBD2	TRBV6-6	TRBJ2-7	NA	TGTGCCAGCAACAGACTAGCGGGACCATACGAGCAGTACTTC	CASNRLAGPYEQYF
NA	TRBV5-1	TRBJ1-3	NA	TGCGCCAGCAGCCCCACAGTCTCTGGAAACACCATATATTTT	CASSPTVSGNTIYF
NA	TRBV7-2	TRBJ2-7	few	TGTGCCAGCAGCTTTGACAACGAGCAGTACTTC	CASSFDNEQYF
NA	TRBV7-9	TRBJ1-1	NA	TGTGCCAGCACCCCCTTCCAGGGGGAAGCTTTCTTT	CASTPFQGEAFF
TRBD1	TRBV9	TRBJ1-6	NA	TGTGCCAGCAGCGGACGGGACAGTTATAATTCACCCCTCCACTTT	CASSGRDSYNSPLHF
NA	TRBV30	TRBJ1-2	NA	TGTGCCTGGAGTGGCTCGAACTTCTATGGCTACACCTTC	CAWSGSNFYGYTF
NA	TRBV23-1	TRBJ2-3	few	TGCGCCAGCAGTCCTAACAGGGGGGGCTTCACAGATACGCAGTATTTT	CASSPNRGGFTDTQYF
TRBD1	TRBV7-9	TRBJ2-5	NA	TGTGCCAGCAGCTTAGGGTTGACAGGGGAAGAGACCCAGTACTTC	CASSLGLTGEETQYF
TRBD1	TRBV4-2	TRBJ1-1	NA	TGTGCCAGCAGCCAAAACCCAGGGGGGAACACTGAAGCTTTCTTT	CASSQNPGGNTEAFF
TRBD1	TRBV5-1	TRBJ1-1	NA	TGCGCCAGCAGCTCCGGGACAGGGGATACTGAAGCTTTCTTT	CASSSGTGDTEAFF
NA	TRBV25-1	TRBJ1-2	NA	TGTGCCAGCAGTGACCCGGGAGACAGCTATGGCTACACCTTC	CASSDPGDSYGYTF
NA	TRBV5-6	TRBJ1-3	once	TGTGCCAGCAGCTTGCTCGTACAAGTTGGAAACACCATATATTTT	CASSLLVQVGNTIYF
TRBD2	TRBV9	TRBJ2-3	NA	TGTGCCAGCAGCGTAGGTAGCGGGCATTCCACAGATACGCAGTATTTT	CASSVGSGHSTDTQYF
NA	TRBV6-5	TRBJ2-7	NA	TGTGCCAGCAGTATACAGGTCTCCTACGAGCAGTACTTC	CASSIQVSYEQYF
NA	TRBV27	TRBJ2-1	NA	TGTGCCAGCAGTTTCCCGAGGGGGACGGAGTTCTTC	CASSFPRGTEFF
NA	TRBV11-2	TRBJ1-5	once	TGTGCCAGCAGCTTAGTGGGGGGAATCAATCAGCCCCAGCATTTT	CASSLVGGINQPQHF
NA	TRBV5-5	TRBJ1-4	NA	TGTGCCAGCAGCTCGCCACAGGGTATGGAAAAACTGTTTTTT	CASSSPQGMEKLFF
TRBD2	TRBV25-1	TRBJ2-2	few	TGTGCCAGCAGTGAATCCCCTAGCGGGGGAACCGGGGAGCTGTTTTTT	CASSESPSGGTGELFF
NA	TRBV5-1	TRBJ1-1	NA	TGCGCCAGCAGCTTATATACCTACAGTAACACTGAAGCTTTCTTT	CASSLYTYSNTEAFF
NA	TRBV7-2	TRBJ1-6	NA	TGTGCCAGCAGCTTAGCCGCAGGCCCTGATTCACCCCTCCACTTT	CASSLAAGPDSPLHF
TRBD1	TRBV23-1	TRBJ2-7	NA	TGCGCCAGCAGTCAGCGGGACAGGAGATTCGGCACCTACGAGCAGTACTTC	CASSQRDRRFGTYEQYF
NA	TRBV6-1	TRBJ1-5	NA	TGTGCCAGCAGTGAGACACAGCTTCAGCCCCAGCATTTT	CASSETQLQPQHF
NA	TRBV3-1/TRBV3-2	TRBJ1-2	NA	TGTGCCAGCAGCCATGGACAGCCCTATGGCTACACCTTC	CASSHGQPYGYTF
TRBD1	TRBV18	TRBJ2-7	NA	TGTGCCAGCTCCGGACAGGGGACCCACGAGCAGTACTTC	CASSGQGTHEQYF
NA	TRBV6-5	TRBJ2-3	once	TGTGCCAGCAGGTTCCAGCGCAGCACAGATACGCAGTATTTT	CASRFQRSTDTQYF
TRBD1	TRBV19	TRBJ1-1	NA	TGTGCCAGTACCCTCGGGACAGGCGCTGAAGCTTTCTTT	CASTLGTGAEAFF
NA	TRBV10-3	TRBJ2-1	NA	TGTGCCATCAGTGGGAAACGACCAGACAACAATGAGCAGTTCTTC	CAISGKRPDNNEQFF
NA	TRBV9	TRBJ1-3	few	TGTGCCAGCAGCCCCAGAGGGGGTGGAAACACCATATATTTT	CASSPRGGGNTIYF
NA	TRBV18	TRBJ1-1	NA	TGTGCCAGCTCACCAGGGGGCGGAATAACTGAAGCTTTCTTT	CASSPGGGITEAFF
TRBD2	TRBV12-3/TRBV12-4	TRBJ2-3	NA	TGTGCCAGCCGTCGGGGGGTTACAGATACGCAGTATTTT	CASRRGVTDTQYF
TRBD1	TRBV25-1	TRBJ1-2	NA	TGTGCCAGCAGTAAACAGGGGAGTGGCTACACCTTC	CASSKQGSGYTF
TRBD1	TRBV15	TRBJ1-2	once	TGTGCCACCAGCGACTCTCAGGGGGCTATGGTTAGCTACACCTTC	CATSDSQGAMVSYTF
TRBD1	TRBV6-2/TRBV6-3	TRBJ1-1	NA	TGTGCCAGCAGTTACTCGTGGGACAGGGCTGACACTGAAGCTTTCTTT	CASSYSWDRADTEAFF
TRBD1	TRBV6-6	TRBJ2-7	NA	TGTGCCAGCGGGACAGTCTCCGAGCAGTACTTC	CASGTVSEQYF
NA	TRBV6-5	TRBJ1-1	NA	TGTGCCAGCATGACACCGAACACTGAAGCTTTCTTT	CASMTPNTEAFF
TRBD1	TRBV5-1	TRBJ2-5	few	TGCGCCAGCAGCTTGGCCGTAGGGGGCTTGGAGACCCAGTACTTC	CASSLAVGGLETQYF
NA	TRBV6-6	TRBJ1-2	few	TGTGCCAGCCGAACCAGGGACTTTAGTTATGGCTACACCTTC	CASRTRDFSYGYTF
NA	TRBV29-1	TRBJ1-1	NA	TGCAGCGTTGTAGGGGCCAGAAAGGCTTTCTTT	CSVVGARKAFF
NA	TRBV5-5	TRBJ1-4	NA	TGTGCCAGCAGCCCCGTGGCTCGAGGTAATGAAAAACTGTTTTTT	CASSPVARGNEKLFF
TRBD1	TRBV27	TRBJ2-7	many	TGTGCCAGCAGCCATGGACCGGGACAGGGGGACTACGAGCAGTACTTC	CASSHGPGQGDYEQYF
TRBD2	TRBV7-9	TRBJ2-5	NA	TGTGCCAGCAGTGTAGGAACTAGCGGGGGGTTCTACCAAGAGACCCAGTACTTC	CASSVGTSGGFYQETQYF
TRBD2	TRBV6-2/TRBV6-3	TRBJ2-5	medium-sized	TGTGCCAGCAGTTACTCGAGCGGGGCCCAGTACTTC	CASSYSSGAQYF